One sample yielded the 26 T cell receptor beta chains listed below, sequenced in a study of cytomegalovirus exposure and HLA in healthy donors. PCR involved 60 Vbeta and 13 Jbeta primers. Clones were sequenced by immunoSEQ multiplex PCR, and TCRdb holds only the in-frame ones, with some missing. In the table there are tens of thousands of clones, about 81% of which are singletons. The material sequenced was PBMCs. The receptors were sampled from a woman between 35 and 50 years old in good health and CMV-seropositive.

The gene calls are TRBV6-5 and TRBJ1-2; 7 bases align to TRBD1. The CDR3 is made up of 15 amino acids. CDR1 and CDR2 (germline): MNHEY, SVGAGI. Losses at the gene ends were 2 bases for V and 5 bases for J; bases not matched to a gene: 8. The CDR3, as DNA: TGTGCCAGCAGTTACGAGGGGGCCGACGGATATGGCTACACCTTC. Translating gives CASSYEGADGYGYTF.

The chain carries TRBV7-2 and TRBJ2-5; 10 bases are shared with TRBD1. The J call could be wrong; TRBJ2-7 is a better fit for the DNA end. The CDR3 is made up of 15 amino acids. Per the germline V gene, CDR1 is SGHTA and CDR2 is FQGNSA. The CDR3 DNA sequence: TGTGCCAGCAGCTCGCCGGACAGGGGGGCCTACGAGCAGTACTTC. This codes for CASSSPDRGAYEQYF.

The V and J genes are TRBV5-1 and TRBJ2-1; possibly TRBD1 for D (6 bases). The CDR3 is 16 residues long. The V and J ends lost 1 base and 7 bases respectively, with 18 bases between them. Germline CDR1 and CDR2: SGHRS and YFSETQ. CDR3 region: CASSLLFPGVENEQFF. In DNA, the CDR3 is TGCGCCAGCAGCTTGCTGTTCCCAGGGGTTGAAAATGAGCAGTTCTTC.

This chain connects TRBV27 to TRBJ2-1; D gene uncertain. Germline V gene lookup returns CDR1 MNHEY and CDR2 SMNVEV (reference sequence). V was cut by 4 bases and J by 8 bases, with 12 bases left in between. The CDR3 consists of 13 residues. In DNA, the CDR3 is TGTGCCAGCAGTTCGCCTTTACTGGATGAGCAGTTCTTC. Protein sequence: CASSSPLLDEQFF.

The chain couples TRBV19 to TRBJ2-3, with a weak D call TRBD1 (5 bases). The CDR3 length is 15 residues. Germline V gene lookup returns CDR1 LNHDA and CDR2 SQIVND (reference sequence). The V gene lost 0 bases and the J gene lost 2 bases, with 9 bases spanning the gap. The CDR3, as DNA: TGTGCCAGTAGTATAGAGGGGCTGATCACAGATACGCAGTATTTT. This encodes CASSIEGLITDTQYF.

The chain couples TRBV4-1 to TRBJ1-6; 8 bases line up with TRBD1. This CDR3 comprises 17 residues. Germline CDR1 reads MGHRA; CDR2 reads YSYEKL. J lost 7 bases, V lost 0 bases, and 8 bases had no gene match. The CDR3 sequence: CASSQEPGGTGNSPLHF. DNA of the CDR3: TGCGCCAGCAGCCAAGAGCCCGGAGGGACAGGAAATTCACCCCTCCACTTT.

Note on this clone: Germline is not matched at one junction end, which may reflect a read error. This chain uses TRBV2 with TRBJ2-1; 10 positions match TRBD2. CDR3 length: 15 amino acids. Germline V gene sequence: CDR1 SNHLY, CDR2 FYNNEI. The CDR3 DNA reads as TGTGCCAGCATTTCTAGCGGGGGCTCCAACAATGAGCAGTTCTTC. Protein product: CASISSGGSNNEQFF.

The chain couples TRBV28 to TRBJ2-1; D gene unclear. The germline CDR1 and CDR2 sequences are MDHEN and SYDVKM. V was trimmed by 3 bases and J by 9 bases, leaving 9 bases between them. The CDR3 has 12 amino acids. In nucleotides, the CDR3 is TGTGCCAGCAGTTTTGGTCTTAGTGAGCAGTTCTTC. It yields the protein CASSFGLSEQFF.

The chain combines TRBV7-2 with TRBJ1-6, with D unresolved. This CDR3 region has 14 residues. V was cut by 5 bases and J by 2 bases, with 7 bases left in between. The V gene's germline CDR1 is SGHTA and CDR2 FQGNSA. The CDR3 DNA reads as TGTGCCAGCAGCCTCCCTACCTATAATTCACCCCTCCACTTT. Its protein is CASSLPTYNSPLHF.

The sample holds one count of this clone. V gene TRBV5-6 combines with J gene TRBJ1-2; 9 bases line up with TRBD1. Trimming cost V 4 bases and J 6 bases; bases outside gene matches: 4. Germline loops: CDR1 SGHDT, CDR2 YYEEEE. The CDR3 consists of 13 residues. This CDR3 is CASSRQGVDGYTF. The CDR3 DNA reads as TGTGCCAGCAGCCGACAGGGGGTTGATGGCTACACCTTC.

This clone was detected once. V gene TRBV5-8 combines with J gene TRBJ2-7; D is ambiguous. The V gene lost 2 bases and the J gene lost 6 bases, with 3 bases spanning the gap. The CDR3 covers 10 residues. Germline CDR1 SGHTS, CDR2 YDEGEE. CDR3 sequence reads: CASSFGEQYF. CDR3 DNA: TGTGCCAGCAGCTTCGGCGAGCAGTACTTC. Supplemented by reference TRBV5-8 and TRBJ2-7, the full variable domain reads EAGVTQSPTHLIKTRGQQATLRCSPISGHTSVYWYQQALGLGLQFLLWYDEGEERNRGNFPPRFSGRQFPNYSSELNVNALELEDSALYLCASSFGEQYFGPGTRLTVT.

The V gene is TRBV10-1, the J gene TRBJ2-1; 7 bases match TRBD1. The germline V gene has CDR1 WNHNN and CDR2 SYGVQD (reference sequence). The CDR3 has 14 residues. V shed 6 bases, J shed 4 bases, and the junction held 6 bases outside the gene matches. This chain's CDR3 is CASRDHRGYNEQFF. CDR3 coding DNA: TGCGCCAGCAGGGACCACAGGGGATACAATGAGCAGTTCTTC.

CDR3 residues: CASSLVAWETQYF. Written as DNA, the CDR3 is TGCGCCAGCAGCTTGGTGGCTTGGGAGACCCAGTACTTC. The V gene is TRBV5-1, the J gene TRBJ2-5; D gene uncertain. Germline CDR1 SGHRS, CDR2 YFSETQ. The CDR3 spans 13 residues. Trimming left V 0 bases short and J 5 bases short, with 8 bases between.

CDR3 residues: CASSLLLGTNEKLFF. The CDR3 bases are TGTGCCAGCAGCTTATTACTGGGCACTAATGAAAAACTGTTTTTT. The chain joins TRBV7-9 to TRBJ1-4; D is uncertain. V lost 2 bases and J lost 2, with 9 bases in between. CDR3 length equals 15 residues. Germline assignment: CDR1 SEHNR and CDR2 FQNEAQ (reference sequence).

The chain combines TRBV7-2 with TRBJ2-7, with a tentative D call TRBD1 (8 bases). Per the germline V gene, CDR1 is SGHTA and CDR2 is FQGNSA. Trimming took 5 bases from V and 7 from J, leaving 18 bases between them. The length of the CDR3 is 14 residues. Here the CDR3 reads CASSLTGGVGEQYF. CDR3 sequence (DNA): TGTGCCAGCAGCCTCACAGGGGGGGTGGGGGAGCAGTACTTC. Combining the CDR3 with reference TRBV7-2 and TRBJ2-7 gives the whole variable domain GAGVSQSPSNKVTEKGKDVELRCDPISGHTALYWYRQSLGQGLEFLIYFQGNSAPDKSGLPSDRFSAERTGGSVSTLTIQRTQQEDSAVYLCASSLTGGVGEQYFGPGTRLTVT.

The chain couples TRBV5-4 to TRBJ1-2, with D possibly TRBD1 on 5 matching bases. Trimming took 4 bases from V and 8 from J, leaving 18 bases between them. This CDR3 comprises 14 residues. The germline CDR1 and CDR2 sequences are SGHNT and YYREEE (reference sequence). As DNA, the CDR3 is TGTGCCAGCAGCCCAGGCGGGGCCCGACGAGGCTACACCTTC. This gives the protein CASSPGGARRGYTF.

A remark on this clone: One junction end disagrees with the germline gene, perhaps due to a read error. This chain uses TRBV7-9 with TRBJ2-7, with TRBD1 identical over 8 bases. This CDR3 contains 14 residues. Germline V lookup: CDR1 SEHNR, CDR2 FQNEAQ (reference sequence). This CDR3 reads CSSSLGQGNYEQYF. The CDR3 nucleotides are TGTTCCAGCAGCTTAGGACAGGGTAACTACGAGCAGTACTTC.

CDR3 loop: CSVEGGHVGVTGTEAFF. CDR3 in DNA: TGCAGCGTTGAAGGGGGACATGTAGGGGTAACGGGCACTGAAGCTTTCTTT. The chain has TRBV29-1 and TRBJ1-1; TRBD1 might be the D (6 bases). The germline gives CDR1 SQVTM, CDR2 ANQGSEA. The CDR3 is 17 amino acids. The V gene lost 1 base and the J gene lost 4 bases, with 22 bases spanning the gap.

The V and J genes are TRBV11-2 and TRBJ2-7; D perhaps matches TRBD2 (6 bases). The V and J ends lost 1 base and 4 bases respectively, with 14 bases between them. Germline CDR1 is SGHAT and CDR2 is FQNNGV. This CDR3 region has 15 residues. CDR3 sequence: CASSLAPGTYYEQYF. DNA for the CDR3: TGTGCCAGCAGCTTAGCCCCCGGGACTTATTACGAGCAGTACTTC.

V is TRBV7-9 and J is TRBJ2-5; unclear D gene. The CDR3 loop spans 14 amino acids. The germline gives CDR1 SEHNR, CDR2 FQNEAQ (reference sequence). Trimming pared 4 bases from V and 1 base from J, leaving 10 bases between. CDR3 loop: CASSSPSVQETQYF. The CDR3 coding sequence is TGTGCCAGCAGCTCCCCCTCCGTCCAAGAGACCCAGTACTTC.

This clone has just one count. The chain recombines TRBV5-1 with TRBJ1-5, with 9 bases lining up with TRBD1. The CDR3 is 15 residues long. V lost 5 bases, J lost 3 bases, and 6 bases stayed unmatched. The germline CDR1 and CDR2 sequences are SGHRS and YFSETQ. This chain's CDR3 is CASSTGTGTNQPQHF. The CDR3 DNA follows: TGCGCCAGCAGTACCGGGACAGGGACCAATCAGCCCCAGCATTTT.

CDR3 sequence reads: CAISARQGNNSPLHF. The CDR3 bases are TGTGCCATCAGTGCCAGACAGGGAAATAATTCACCCCTCCACTTT. V gene TRBV10-3 combines with J gene TRBJ1-6, with TRBD1 matching over 7 bases. The CDR3 runs 15 residues. V gave up 4 bases and J gave up 5 bases; unmatched junction bases: 5. The germline gives CDR1 ENHRY, CDR2 SYGVKD.

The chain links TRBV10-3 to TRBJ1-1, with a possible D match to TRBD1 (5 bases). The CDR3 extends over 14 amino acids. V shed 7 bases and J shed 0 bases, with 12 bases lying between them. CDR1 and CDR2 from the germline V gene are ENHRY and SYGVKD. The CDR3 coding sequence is TGTGCCATCACCAACAGGCGCATGAACACTGAAGCTTTCTTT. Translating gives CAITNRRMNTEAFF.

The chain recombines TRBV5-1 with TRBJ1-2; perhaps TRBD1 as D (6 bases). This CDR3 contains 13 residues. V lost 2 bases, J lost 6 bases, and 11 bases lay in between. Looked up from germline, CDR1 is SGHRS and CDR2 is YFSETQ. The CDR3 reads CASSFEGGNGYTF. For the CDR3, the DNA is TGCGCCAGCAGCTTCGAGGGGGGGAATGGCTACACCTTC.

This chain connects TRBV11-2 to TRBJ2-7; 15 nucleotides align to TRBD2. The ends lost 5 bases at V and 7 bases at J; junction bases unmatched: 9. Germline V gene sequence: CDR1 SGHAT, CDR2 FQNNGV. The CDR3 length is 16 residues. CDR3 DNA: TGTGCCAGCAGCCCCCGGACTAGCGGGGGGGCTGGGGAGCAGTACTTC. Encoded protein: CASSPRTSGGAGEQYF.

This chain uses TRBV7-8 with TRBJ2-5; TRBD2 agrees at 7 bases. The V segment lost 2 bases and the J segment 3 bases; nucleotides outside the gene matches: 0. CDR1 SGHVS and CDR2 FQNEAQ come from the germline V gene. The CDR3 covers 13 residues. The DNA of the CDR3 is TGTGCCAGCAGCTTACTAGCGGAAGAGACCCAGTACTTC. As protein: CASSLLAEETQYF.